The 17 T cell receptor beta chains presented below share a single source sample, sequenced in a study of CD8 T cells in Susac syndrome. With random hexamers, reverse transcription was performed on roughly 0.45 to 1 ug of RNA. MiXCR, run by TCRdb on the immunoSEQ multiplex PCR reads, gives a single entry per CDR3 protein. Here the sample spans 250,000 to 300,000 distinct CDR3 sequences, 70% to 90% being singletons. Sequencing input: CD8+ T cells from PBMCs. The receptors come from a human donor with multiple sclerosis.

The chain combines TRBV11-2 with TRBJ1-1, with D possibly being TRBD1 (5 bases). The V end was cut by 5 bases, the J end by 5 bases, with 21 bases between. This CDR3 contains 16 residues. Germline values: CDR1 SGHAT, CDR2 FQNNGV. The chain's CDR3 is CASSPPVPGRGTEAFF. The CDR3 DNA reads as TGTGCCAGCAGCCCCCCGGTTCCAGGGAGAGGAACTGAAGCTTTCTTT.

V usage is TRBV28 and J usage is TRBJ1-2; maybe TRBD1 (5 bases). There are 16 residues in the CDR3. Germline V gene data show CDR1 as MDHEN and CDR2 as SYDVKM. V lost 2 bases and J lost 5, with 18 bases in between. CDR3 residues: CASSLLSFRVPYGYTF. The DNA for the CDR3 is TGTGCCAGCAGTTTACTTTCCTTCAGGGTTCCGTATGGCTACACCTTC.

The chain uses TRBV4-3 and TRBJ1-1; 7 positions match TRBD1. The CDR3 has 16 residues. Trimming removed 0 bases from V and 4 bases from J; junction bases left unmatched: 8. Germline V gene data show CDR1 as LGHNA and CDR2 as YSLEER. Here the CDR3 reads CASSQEEEGAGTEAFF. For the CDR3, the DNA is TGCGCCAGCAGCCAAGAAGAAGAGGGGGCCGGCACTGAAGCTTTCTTT.

The CDR3 spells CASSPYFGGSYNEQFF. The DNA for the CDR3 is TGTGCCAGCAGCCCTTACTTTGGGGGCTCCTACAATGAGCAGTTCTTC. This chain links TRBV12-3 or TRBV12-4 with TRBJ2-1; D may be TRBD1 or TRBD2 (5 bases each). This CDR3 has 16 amino acids. The V gene lost 6 bases and the J gene lost 0 bases, with 15 bases spanning the gap.

V and J are TRBV20-1 and TRBJ1-5; 8 positions match TRBD1. This CDR3 is built from 21 residues. V was clipped by 1 base and J by 0 bases; unmatched bases: 20. Germline loops: CDR1 DFQATT, CDR2 SNEGSKA (reference sequence). CDR3 amino acids: CSARVPFGTGLPPYSNQPQHF. In DNA form, the CDR3 reads TGCAGTGCTAGAGTCCCCTTCGGGACAGGACTCCCCCCGTATAGCAATCAGCCCCAGCATTTT.

The chain combines TRBV11-2 with TRBJ2-2; D assignment may be TRBD1 or TRBD2 (6 bases each). The CDR3 covers 17 residues. Germline V gene sequence: CDR1 SGHAT, CDR2 FQNNGV. Trimming took off 1 base at V and 0 bases at J, with 12 bases between the two ends. CDR3 DNA sequence: TGTGCCAGCAGCTTAGTTTACGGGGGCCCGAACACCGGGGAGCTGTTTTTT. Protein: CASSLVYGGPNTGELFF.

The CDR3 coding sequence is TGTGCCAGCAGCCGGGACAGGAGGAATGAAAAACTGTTTTTT. This codes for CASSRDRRNEKLFF. The chain couples TRBV5-8 to TRBJ1-4, with TRBD1 identical over 8 bases. Germline V gives CDR1 SGHTS, CDR2 YDEGEE. The CDR3 length is 14 residues. After removal of 4 bases from V and 5 bases from J, the junction contained 4 bases not matched to a gene.

The rearrangement uses TRBV27 and TRBJ2-7, with 8 bases matching TRBD2. J gave up 2 bases and V 0 bases, and 3 bases lay outside the gene matches. The length of the CDR3 is 15 residues. Germline values: CDR1 MNHEY, CDR2 SMNVEV (reference sequence). The CDR3 loop is CASSLSSGGAYEQYF. DNA for the CDR3: TGTGCCAGCAGTTTATCGTCGGGGGGGGCCTACGAGCAGTACTTC.

The V call is TRBV28, the J call TRBJ1-1, with D possibly TRBD1 on 5 matching bases. The V gene lost 5 bases and the J gene lost 4 bases, with 14 bases spanning the gap. Germline V gene lookup returns CDR1 MDHEN and CDR2 SYDVKM. The CDR3 runs 14 residues. The CDR3 protein is CASSPTGGGTEAFF. CDR3 in DNA: TGTGCCAGCAGTCCGACGGGGGGAGGCACTGAAGCTTTCTTT.

This clonotype was detected only once. The CDR3 protein is CASSLATGNEPDTQYF. The CDR3 DNA follows: TGTGCCAGCAGCTTGGCGACAGGGAACGAGCCAGATACGCAGTATTTT. The chain is built from TRBV7-6 and TRBJ2-3, with 7 bases fitting TRBD1. This CDR3 has 16 residues. Germline-derived CDR1 and CDR2 are SGHVS and FNYEAQ. V lost 3 bases to trimming and J lost 4 bases; unmatched junction nucleotides: 10.

In its sample, this clonotype was seen once. This chain links TRBV25-1 with TRBJ2-7; 12 nucleotides match TRBD2. CDR1 and CDR2 (germline): MGHDK, SYGVNS. The CDR3 is made up of 21 amino acids. J was trimmed by 0 bases and V by 2 bases; bases with no gene match: 17. In nucleotides, the CDR3 is TGTGCCAGCAGTGAAGGCACCCCGGGACTAGCGGGTCCAACCCCCTCCTACGAGCAGTACTTC. Its protein is CASSEGTPGLAGPTPSYEQYF.

The chain employs TRBV19 and TRBJ2-7, with a tentative D call TRBD2 (5 bases). Germline V gene data show CDR1 as LNHDA and CDR2 as SQIVND (reference sequence). The germline V and J ends were trimmed by 4 bases and 1 base, with 11 bases remaining between them. This CDR3 spans 14 amino acids. CDR3 sequence: CASSNKGLSYEQYF. CDR3 sequence (DNA): TGTGCCAGTAGTAATAAAGGACTGTCCTACGAGCAGTACTTC.

This clonotype was picked up one time. The genes are TRBV9 and TRBJ2-1, with a possible D match to TRBD1 (7 bases). Per the germline V gene, CDR1 is SGDLS and CDR2 is YYNGEE. Trimming removed 0 bases at V and 2 bases at J, with 12 bases between. The CDR3 covers 16 residues. The CDR3 protein is CASSVVVRGAYNEQFF. In nucleotides, the CDR3 is TGTGCCAGCAGCGTAGTAGTCAGGGGGGCCTACAATGAGCAGTTCTTC. Together with reference TRBV9 and TRBJ2-1, the CDR3 gives the full variable domain: DSGVTQTPKHLITATGQRVTLRCSPRSGDLSVYWYQQSLDQGLQFLIQYYNGEERAKGNILERFSAQQFPDLHSELNLSSLELGDSALYFCASSVVVRGAYNEQFFGPGTRLTVL.

The genes are TRBV14 and TRBJ2-2; D is perhaps TRBD2 (5 bases). The germline V gene has CDR1 SGHDN and CDR2 FVKESK. The CDR3 is made up of 17 amino acids. V was clipped by 1 base and J by 3 bases, with 15 bases between them. The CDR3 nucleotides read TGTGCCAGCAGCCAAGGTCGTCTGACTACCTACACCGGGGAGCTGTTTTTT. Translating gives CASSQGRLTTYTGELFF.

This clonotype showed up just once. The genes are TRBV28 and TRBJ1-2, with D unresolved. CDR1 is MDHEN, CDR2 SYDVKM, per germline. This CDR3 has 15 amino acids. V was clipped by 2 bases and J by 1 base, with 11 bases between them. The CDR3 DNA reads TGTGCCAGCAGTTTAAATCTCCGGGTTAACTATGGCTACACCTTC. This codes for CASSLNLRVNYGYTF.

Concerning this clonotype itself: At one of its ends the junction is not consistent with the germline gene, which may arise from a read error. This chain uses TRBV12-3 or TRBV12-4 with TRBJ1-5; possible D gene TRBD1, 6 bases. The CDR3 is 14 residues long. The CDR3 nucleotides read TGTGCCAGCGATTTTGCAGGGGCAGGGCAGCCCCAGCTTTTT. Translation: CASDFAGAGQPQLF.

The chain recombines TRBV12-3 or TRBV12-4 with TRBJ2-2; D may be TRBD1 or TRBD2 (6 bases each). V was shortened by 3 bases and J by 0 bases, with 8 bases between the two germline ends. The CDR3 is 15 amino acids. As DNA, the CDR3 is TGTGCCAGCAGTTTTAGGGGGGCGAACACCGGGGAGCTGTTTTTT. Amino acids: CASSFRGANTGELFF.